The present entry profiles one T cell receptor (beta chain) with its context. The antigen remains undetermined. Produced via immunoSEQ multiplex PCR; TCRdb's table is partial and in-frame only. The table has roughly 29,000 clones, roughly 84% seen once. The CDR3 is 14 residues long. CDR1 SEHNR and CDR2 FQNEAQ come from the germline V gene (reference sequence). V gave up 5 bases and J gave up 1 base; unmatched junction bases: 5. The data were taken from a study of OX40 agonist ivuxolimab in advanced cancers. The wider study: Partial responses occurred in three patients (one hepatocellular carcinoma, two cutaneous melanoma). Overall study results and limits: Fewer expanded clones were found on average in CD4+ than in CD8+ T cells.

V gene TRBV7-9 combines with J gene TRBJ2-7; 7 bases are a match to TRBD1. The TCR comes from an adult with an advanced solid tumor such as melanoma, head and neck, liver or kidney cancer. The sample here was CD4+ or CD8+ T cells sorted from blood, taken in a trial of the OX40 agonist ivuxolimab. CDR3 residues: CASSRRDRSYEQYF. The CDR3 coding sequence is TGTGCCAGCAGCCGTAGGGACAGATCCTACGAGCAGTACTTC. The full variable domain, in which reference TRBV7-9 and TRBJ2-7 provide the parts outside the CDR3, is DTGVSQNPRHKITKRGQNVTFRCDPISEHNRLYWYRQTLGQGPEFLTYFQNEAQLEKSRLLSDRFSAERPKGSFSTLEIQRTEQGDSAMYLCASSRRDRSYEQYFGPGTRLTVT.